This T cell receptor (beta chain) stems from a study of cytomegalovirus exposure and HLA in healthy donors (TCRdb year 2017). Describing the broader study: According to an earlier analysis of 587 of the donors, roughly 180 million T cells yielded roughly 110 million unique TCR beta sequences and 276 Gb of sequence data. Besides the first cohort of around 700 subjects, a separate validation cohort made up of over 95 different subjects was used. Rather than using new phenotypic data, the later analysis identified candidate immune exposures from TCR beta sequences and from how often those sequences occurred across donors. The study aimed to test whether cataloging public T cell receptors could reveal signatures of past pathogen exposure. The number of donors typed differed by locus, with about 629-640 for A, B, C, DRB1 and DQB1, around 520 for DQA1, 600 to 610 for DPA1, and 472 for DPB1. Across 300 to 400 genotyped donors of the cohort, an average of about 240,000 unique TCR beta nucleotide sequences per donor were sequenced, and around 19% of those sequences were non-productive. Alongside the repertoire data, information on donor age, sex, ethnicity and CMV serostatus was compiled. Of the roughly 400 genotyped donors, less than 85% were placed in the genetic ancestry cluster associated with self-reported Caucasian donors. An earlier analysis of roughly 600 of the donors used high-throughput TCR beta sequencing to judge whether each TCR beta V gene segment behaved as functional or pseudogenic. The study profiled the T cell repertoires of about 640 subjects by immunosequencing and related them to cytomegalovirus serostatus. An early release that covered approximately 600 HLA-typed donors contained around 300 gigabases of sequencing data and 80 million or so unique TCR sequences. To study patterns of TCR occurrence, a later analysis re-analyzed previously published TCR beta repertoires from several hundred donors and added high-resolution HLA genotyping. All discovery cohort repertoires had been generated on a single sequencing platform. In a later genetic analysis, genome-wide SNP genotypes for about 60% of the 666 donors were used, and that subset was treated as a discovery cohort. Class I and class II HLA loci were covered by the typing at four-digit resolution. To predict cytomegalovirus infection status, the study brought together high-throughput TCR immunosequencing, statistical association of individual TCRs with disease status, and machine learning. Four to six DR-DQ haplotypes were handled as single units for association and clustering, since linkage in the cohort was strong. The research as a whole found: A cluster of highly shared sequence variants was judged likely to be a technical artifact of the sequencing pipeline. Because the 87-base-pair reads could not distinguish some IMGT-functional V segments, including TRBV6-2 and TRBV6-3, those segments were excluded. When HLA alleles, especially DR and DQ, strongly co-occurred, TCR associations were difficult to assign to individual alleles. Across donors, most TCR sequences were observed very rarely, whereas some public TCRs were present in many individuals. According to the authors, the approach could potentially be generalized to other disease states and immunological phenotypes. In a later analysis, the rate of TCR association differed among HLA loci, with DRB1 alleles having the most associated TCRs and HLA-C alleles having the fewest. Some 16 rarely observed V segments, including chromosome 9 orphons, were excluded from the earlier analysis of several hundred of the donors because counts were too low. A later genetic analysis reported fewer N-insertions in productive TCRs among donors in an Asian-associated ancestry cluster than the roughly 700-donor mean. Correlated functional status among segregating V segments might reflect linkage disequilibrium, but an unknown experimental factor could not be ruled out. Immune exposure information for the cohort was limited to CMV serostatus. A further reported finding was that TCR beta sequences accurately predicted the HLA-A and HLA-B alleles for most subjects in the first cohort. A later analysis found that most CMV-associated TCR beta chains appeared HLA-restricted, with HLA associations seemingly driven largely by CMV exposure. Broadly in line with IMGT annotations, most TCR beta V segments showed up in productive rearrangements about 87% or about 30% of the time in an earlier analysis of under 700 of the donors. Cytomegalovirus status was reported to be diagnosed by the classifier with high specificity and sensitivity in both the original and validation cohorts. This cohort had only TCR beta chains sequenced, and the lack of alpha or paired-chain data limited which features could be detected. A later analysis associated 16,951 TCR beta sequences with specific HLA alleles at a false discovery rate of 0.05. According to a later analysis, parvovirus B19, influenza, CMV and Epstein-Barr virus appeared linked to several top co-occurrence clusters. Because HLA typing was missing for some donors at each locus, association tests included only the typed subset. Three of the identified cytomegalovirus-associated TCR beta chains were confirmed in vitro to be specific for cytomegalovirus antigens. A later analysis found that HLA-associated TCR beta chains were more clonally expanded and had lower generation probabilities than equally common non-associated chains. A total of roughly 160 TCR beta chains were listed by the study as associated with cytomegalovirus. A later genetic analysis associated a missense DCLRE1C variant with V-gene and J-gene trimming of TCR beta chains, and an independent cohort replicated the association. Roughly uniform sequencing depth across donors was assumed in presence/absence analyses, although this assumption may not hold.

Receptor libraries were prepared by the immunoSEQ multiplex PCR assay. A mixture of 60 forward primers for TCR Vbeta segments and 13 reverse primers for TCR Jbeta segments was used in the multiplex PCR. The CDR3 region of rearranged TCR beta genes was amplified from genomic DNA with a multiplex PCR assay. On the Illumina HiSeq System, the amplified TCR beta libraries were sequenced as 87-base-pair reads. In the source study's methods: A later analysis counted approximately 84 million unique TCR beta chains across the 700 or so repertoires, and 10 million to 12 million of these chains were shared by at least two donors. To remove PCR and sequencing errors, raw reads were error-corrected and collapsed into unique sequences using a nearest-neighbor algorithm that merged closely related sequences. Alignment of CDR3 sequences to IMGT reference sequences was used to assign V, D and J gene segments. For a sequence to be retained, at least a six-nucleotide match to both a V gene segment and a J gene segment was required. Rearrangements were classified as productive when the CDR3 lacked stop codons and remained in frame with V and J, and all other rearrangements were classified as non-productive. CDR3 was defined by IMGT convention, running from the second conserved V-encoded cysteine to the conserved J-encoded phenylalanine. In an earlier analysis of around 540 of the donors, sequences lacking an unambiguous match to a single V gene segment were excluded. In an earlier analysis of 587 of the donors, V segments were called functional above 56.7% productive rearrangements and were called segregating when the between-donor standard deviation exceeded 5%. A statistical classification framework was built to diagnose cytomegalovirus status from the catalog of TCR beta chain sequences. A later analysis assigned V and J genes by comparing TCR nucleotide sequences with IMGT/GENE-DB human TR gene sequences. A later analysis assigned CDR3 sequences and most-parsimonious VDJ recombination scenarios with the TCRdist pipeline. In a later analysis, each TCR beta chain was defined by its CDR3 amino acid sequence together with its V-gene family, and reads lacking a unique V-gene family were excluded. As a way to deal with suspected cross-contamination and a sequencing artifact, a later analysis dropped approximately 570 nucleotide sequences that were highly shared and had low generation probability. A later analysis calculated a clonal expansion index for each public chain from normalized within-repertoire ranks of inferred template counts. Generation probabilities in a later analysis came from a VDJ recombination model fitted to out-of-frame rearrangements, and those results were checked against IGoR. Hypergeometric tests were used in a later analysis to score TCR-TCR, TCR-HLA and TCR-CMV co-occurrence, with a repertoire-size bias correction applied to the TCR pairs. In a later analysis, false discovery rates were estimated by permuting HLA or CMV assignments 20 times. In a later analysis, co-occurring TCRs were grouped using DBSCAN, and TCRdist sequence similarity was added for clustering within HLA-allele-positive subsets. Repertoires with fewer than 30,000 or more than 120,000 public chains, plus five repertoires with anomalous nucleotide sharing, were excluded from co-occurrence clustering. TCRdb took over this immuneACCESS table, retaining in-frame rearrangements with V and J assigned. Such tables are incomplete; in checked studies, under half of the missing clones stem from an unresolved V gene, and the remainder is unexplained. The V and J calls and the clone size are those of that table, but D and trimming were determined from the DNA. The sample data list roughly 140,000 clones, and under 90% of these were observed just once. The ten largest clones take up 2.5% of the sample.

The cohort comprised 710 or so healthy bone marrow donors. Cohort members were all nominally healthy when sampled, although unrecorded immune exposures were likely present. The donor was CMV seronegative and belonged to the group of under 400 seronegative cohort members. A peripheral blood sample was provided by each donor, and peripheral blood mononuclear cells were used for TCR beta sequencing. The Qiagen DNeasy Blood Extraction Kit was used to extract genomic DNA from the blood cell samples. Comments on this clone: Its antigen is unknown. Per-nucleotide qualities are absent, and no much larger clonotype sits a single base away.

CDR1 and CDR2 are drawn from the germline V gene: SQVTM, ANQGSEA. The cysteine opens and the phenylalanine closes a CDR3 of 14 amino acids. Only the CDR3 region is kept as DNA, spanning 42 bases read in frame from base 1. Deletion took 6 bases off V and 2 bases off J, with a span of 16 bases between the germline ends. This receptor chain uses TRBV29-1 and TRBJ2-5; perhaps TRBD2 is the D gene, with 6 bases matching. The TCR was taken from a boy aged 2-15 years in good health and CMV-seronegative. Sequencing was done on a sample of PBMCs. The nucleotides are TGCAGCGTCTGTAAGGAGGGTAGACAAGAGACCCAGTACTTC. This is translated as CSVCKEGRQETQYF.